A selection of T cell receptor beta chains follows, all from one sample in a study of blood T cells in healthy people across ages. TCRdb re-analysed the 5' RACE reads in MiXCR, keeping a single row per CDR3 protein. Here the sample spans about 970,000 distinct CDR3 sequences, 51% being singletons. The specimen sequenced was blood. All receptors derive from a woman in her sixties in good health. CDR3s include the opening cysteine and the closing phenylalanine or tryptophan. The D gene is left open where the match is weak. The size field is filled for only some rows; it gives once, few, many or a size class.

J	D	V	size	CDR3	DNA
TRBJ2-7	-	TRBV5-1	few	CASSREQGLGEQYF	TGCGCCAGCAGCAGGGAGCAGGGTTTGGGCGAGCAGTACTTC
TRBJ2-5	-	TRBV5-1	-	CASSPDSGGQETQYF	TGCGCCAGCAGCCCCGACAGTGGGGGGCAAGAGACCCAGTACTTC
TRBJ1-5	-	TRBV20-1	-	CSARDWTDDQPQHF	TGCAGTGCTAGAGATTGGACAGATGATCAGCCCCAGCATTTT
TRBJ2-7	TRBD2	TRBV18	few	CASSPSSGALLVQYF	TGTGCCAGCTCACCAAGCAGCGGGGCCCTTTTGGTGCAGTACTTC
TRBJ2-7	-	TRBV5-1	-	CASSLNRQPYEQYF	TGCGCCAGCAGCTTGAACAGGCAACCCTACGAGCAGTACTTC
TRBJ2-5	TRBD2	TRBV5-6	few	CASSVGVGLAGEETQYF	TGTGCCAGCAGCGTGGGAGTTGGTCTAGCGGGAGAAGAGACCCAGTACTTC
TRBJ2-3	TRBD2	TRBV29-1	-	CSVETSGRVLDTQYF	TGCAGCGTTGAGACTAGCGGGAGAGTCTTAGATACGCAGTATTTT
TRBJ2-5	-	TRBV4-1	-	CASSHTQGGRETQYF	TGCGCCAGCAGCCATACCCAAGGGGGACGAGAGACCCAGTACTTC
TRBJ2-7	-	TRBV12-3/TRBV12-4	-	CASSHSDGGNEQYF	TGTGCCAGCAGTCACAGTGACGGAGGGAATGAGCAGTACTTC
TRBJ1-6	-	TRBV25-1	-	CASSIQGNSPLHF	TGTGCCAGCAGTATCCAGGGAAATTCACCCCTCCACTTT
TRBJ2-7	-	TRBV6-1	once	CASTTGTYYEQYF	TGTGCCAGCACGACAGGGACTTACTACGAGCAGTACTTC
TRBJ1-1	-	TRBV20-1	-	CSAREGETEAFF	TGCAGTGCTAGAGAAGGGGAAACTGAAGCTTTCTTT
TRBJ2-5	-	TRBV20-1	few	CSAHFQGSLETQYF	TGCAGTGCTCACTTTCAGGGAAGTTTAGAGACCCAGTACTTC
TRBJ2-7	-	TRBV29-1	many	CSVETAGPFYEQYF	TGCAGCGTTGAAACCGCTGGACCCTTCTACGAGCAGTACTTC
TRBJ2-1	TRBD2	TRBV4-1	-	CASRRAGGSSAQFF	TGCGCCAGCAGAAGGGCGGGAGGGTCTAGCGCGCAGTTCTTC
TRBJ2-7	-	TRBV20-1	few	CSARDQGGGRVNYEQYF	TGCAGTGCTAGAGATCAGGGGGGTGGGAGGGTCAACTACGAGCAGTACTTC
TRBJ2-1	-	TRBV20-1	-	CSAEAAGPSGEQFF	TGCAGTGCCGAGGCGGCAGGGCCGAGTGGTGAGCAGTTCTTC
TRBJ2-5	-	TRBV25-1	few	CASSEYEGFIQETQYF	TGTGCCAGCAGTGAATATGAGGGGTTTATTCAAGAGACCCAGTACTTC
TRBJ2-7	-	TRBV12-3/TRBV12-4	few	CASSFWRGRNEQYF	TGTGCCAGCAGTTTTTGGAGGGGGCGGAACGAGCAGTACTTC
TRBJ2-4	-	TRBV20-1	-	CSAGVTIAKNIQYF	TGCAGTGCCGGGGTTACTATAGCCAAAAACATTCAGTACTTC
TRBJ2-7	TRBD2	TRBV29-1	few	CSVEDATSSTGAYF	TGCAGCGTTGAAGACGCGACTAGCTCCACCGGCGCGTACTTC
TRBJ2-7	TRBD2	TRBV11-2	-	CASSLALAESYEQYF	TGTGCCAGCAGCTTAGCGCTAGCGGAGAGCTACGAGCAGTACTTC
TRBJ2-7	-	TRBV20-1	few	CSARVSGDEQYF	TGCAGTGCTAGAGTATCCGGCGACGAGCAGTACTTC
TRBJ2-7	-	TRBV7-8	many	CASSLGWGTDAVANDEQYF	TGTGCCAGCAGCCTTGGTTGGGGGACCGACGCGGTAGCGAACGACGAGCAGTACTTC
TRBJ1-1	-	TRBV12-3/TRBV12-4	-	CASSPGFGGTEAFF	TGTGCCAGCAGTCCAGGGTTTGGGGGCACTGAAGCTTTCTTT
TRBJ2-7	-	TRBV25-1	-	CASSEDREIAGSHYEQYF	TGTGCCAGCAGTGAGGACAGGGAGATAGCGGGATCCCACTACGAGCAGTACTTC
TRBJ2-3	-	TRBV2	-	CASRSDPLSTQYF	TGTGCCAGCAGGAGTGACCCGTTGAGTACGCAGTATTTT
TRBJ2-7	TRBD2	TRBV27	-	CASSPRSQGGRALYEQYF	TGTGCCAGCAGTCCGAGAAGCCAGGGCGGGAGGGCCCTGTACGAGCAGTACTTC
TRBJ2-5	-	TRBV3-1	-	CASSQDRLGKETQYF	TGTGCCAGCAGCCAAGATCGATTGGGGAAAGAGACCCAGTACTTC
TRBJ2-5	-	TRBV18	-	CASSPNAGRGETQYF	TGTGCCAGCTCACCAAATGCGGGACGGGGAGAGACCCAGTACTTC
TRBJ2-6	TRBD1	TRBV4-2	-	CASSLGQSISGANVLTF	TGTGCCAGCAGCCTGGGACAGTCTATCTCTGGGGCCAACGTCCTGACTTTC
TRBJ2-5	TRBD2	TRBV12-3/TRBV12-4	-	CASSNIRAGVETQYF	TGTGCCAGCAGTAATATCAGAGCGGGAGTAGAGACCCAGTACTTC
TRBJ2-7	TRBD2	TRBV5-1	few	CASSLFASGARGYEQYF	TGCGCCAGCAGCTTGTTCGCTAGCGGAGCCCGGGGCTACGAGCAGTACTTC
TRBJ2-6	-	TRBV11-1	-	CASSPRRGQTGANVLTF	TGTGCCAGCAGCCCGAGGCGGGGGCAAACTGGGGCCAACGTCCTGACTTTC
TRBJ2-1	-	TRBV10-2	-	CAISGSKVGGYNEQFF	TGTGCCATCAGTGGGTCGAAAGTCGGGGGATACAATGAGCAGTTCTTC
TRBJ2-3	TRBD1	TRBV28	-	CASSQGGLATDTQYF	TGTGCCAGCAGCCAAGGGGGCTTAGCCACAGATACGCAGTATTTT
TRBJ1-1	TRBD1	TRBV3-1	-	CASSQDVVLAGTGFDGTEAFF	TGTGCCAGCAGCCAAGATGTCGTTCTAGCCGGGACAGGGTTTGACGGCACTGAAGCTTTCTTT
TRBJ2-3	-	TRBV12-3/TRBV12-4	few	CASSFTGLSTDTQYF	TGTGCCAGCAGTTTTACAGGGCTAAGCACAGATACGCAGTATTTT
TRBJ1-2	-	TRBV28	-	CASRPSGGGYTF	TGTGCCAGCAGGCCCTCGGGGGGAGGCTACACCTTC
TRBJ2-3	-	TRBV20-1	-	CSALWGAAADTQYF	TGCAGCGCACTTTGGGGGGCCGCGGCAGATACGCAGTATTTT
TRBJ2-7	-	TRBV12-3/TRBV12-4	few	CASARGTSYEQYF	TGTGCCAGCGCACGGGGGACATCCTACGAGCAGTACTTC
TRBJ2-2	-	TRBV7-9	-	CASSLSDTGELFF	TGTGCCAGCAGCTTATCCGACACCGGGGAGCTGTTTTTT